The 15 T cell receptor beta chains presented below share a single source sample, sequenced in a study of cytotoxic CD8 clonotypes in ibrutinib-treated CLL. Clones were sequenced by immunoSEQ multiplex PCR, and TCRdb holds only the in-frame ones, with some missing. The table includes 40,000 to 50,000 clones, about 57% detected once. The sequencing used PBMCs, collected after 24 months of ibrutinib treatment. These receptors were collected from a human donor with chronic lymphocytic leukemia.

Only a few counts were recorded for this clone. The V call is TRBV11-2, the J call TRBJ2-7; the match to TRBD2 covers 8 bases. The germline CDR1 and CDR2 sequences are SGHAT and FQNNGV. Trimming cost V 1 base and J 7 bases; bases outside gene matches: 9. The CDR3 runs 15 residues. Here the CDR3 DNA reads TGTGCCAGCAGCTTAGTAAGCGGGGGACATCGGGAGCAGTACTTC. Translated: CASSLVSGGHREQYF.

CDR3 nucleotide sequence: TGTGCCAGCAGCGGGACTAGCGGGGGTAGCACAGATACGCAGTATTTT. Its translation: CASSGTSGGSTDTQYF. J is TRBJ2-3 and V is TRBV5-4; TRBD2 matches 14 bases. Germline V gene sequence: CDR1 SGHNT, CDR2 YYREEE (reference sequence). V was pared by 4 bases and J by 0 bases, with 1 base of the junction left unmatched. There are 16 residues in the CDR3.

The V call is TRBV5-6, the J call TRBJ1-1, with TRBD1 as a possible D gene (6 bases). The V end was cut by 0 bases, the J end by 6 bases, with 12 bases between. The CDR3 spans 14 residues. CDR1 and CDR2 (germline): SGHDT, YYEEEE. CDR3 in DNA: TGTGCCAGCAGCTTGGGAGGGGGTTACGCTGAAGCTTTCTTT. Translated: CASSLGGGYAEAFF. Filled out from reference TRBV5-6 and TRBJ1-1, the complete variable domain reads DAGVTQSPTHLIKTRGQQVTLRCSPKSGHDTVSWYQQALGQGPQFIFQYYEEEERQRGNFPDRFSGHQFPNYSSELNVNALLLGDSALYLCASSLGGGYAEAFFGQGTRLTVV.

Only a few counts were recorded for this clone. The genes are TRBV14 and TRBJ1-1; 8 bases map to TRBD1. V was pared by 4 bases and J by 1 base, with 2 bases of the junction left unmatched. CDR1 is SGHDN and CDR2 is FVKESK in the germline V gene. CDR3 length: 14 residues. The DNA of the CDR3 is TGTGCCAGCAGCCCCGGACAGGGGAACACTGAAGCTTTCTTT. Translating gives CASSPGQGNTEAFF.

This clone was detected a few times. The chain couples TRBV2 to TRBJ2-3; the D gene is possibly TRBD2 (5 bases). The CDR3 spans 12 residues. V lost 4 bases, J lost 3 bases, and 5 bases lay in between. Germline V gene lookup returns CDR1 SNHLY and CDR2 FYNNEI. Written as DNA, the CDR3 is TGTGCCAGCAGTGCGGGGACAGATACGCAGTATTTT. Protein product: CASSAGTDTQYF.

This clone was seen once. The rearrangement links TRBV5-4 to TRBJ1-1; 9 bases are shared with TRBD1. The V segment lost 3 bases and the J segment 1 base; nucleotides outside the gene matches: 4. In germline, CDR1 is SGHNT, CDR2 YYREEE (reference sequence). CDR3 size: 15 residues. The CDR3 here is CASSSGQGKNTEAFF. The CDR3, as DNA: TGTGCCAGCAGCTCGGGACAGGGTAAGAACACTGAAGCTTTCTTT.

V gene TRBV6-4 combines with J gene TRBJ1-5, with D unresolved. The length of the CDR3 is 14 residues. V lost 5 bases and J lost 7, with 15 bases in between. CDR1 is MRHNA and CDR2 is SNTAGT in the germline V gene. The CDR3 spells CASSIDGFGQPQHF. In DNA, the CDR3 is TGTGCCAGCAGTATCGACGGGTTCGGGCAGCCCCAGCATTTT.

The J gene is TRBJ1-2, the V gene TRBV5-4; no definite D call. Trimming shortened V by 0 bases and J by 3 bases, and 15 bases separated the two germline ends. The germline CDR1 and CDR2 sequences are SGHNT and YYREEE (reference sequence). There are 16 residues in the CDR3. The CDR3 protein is CASSLVVETDDYGYTF. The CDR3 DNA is TGTGCCAGCAGCTTGGTAGTAGAGACGGACGACTATGGCTACACCTTC.

CDR3 residues: CASSPGRGVEAFF. The CDR3 region has the DNA TGTGCCAGCTCACCGGGCAGGGGGGTTGAAGCTTTCTTT. This chain connects TRBV18 to TRBJ1-1, with 7 bases matching TRBD1. The CDR3 length is 13 residues. Germline CDR1 and CDR2: KGHSH and LQKENI. Germline trimming cut 3 bases from V and 7 bases from J; bases unmatched to any gene: 5.

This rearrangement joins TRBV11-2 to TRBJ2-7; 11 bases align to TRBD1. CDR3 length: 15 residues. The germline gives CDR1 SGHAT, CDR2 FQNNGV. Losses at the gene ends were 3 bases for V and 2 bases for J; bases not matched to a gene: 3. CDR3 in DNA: TGTGCCAGCAGCTTCGGGACAGGGGGTCCCTACGAGCAGTACTTC. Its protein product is CASSFGTGGPYEQYF.

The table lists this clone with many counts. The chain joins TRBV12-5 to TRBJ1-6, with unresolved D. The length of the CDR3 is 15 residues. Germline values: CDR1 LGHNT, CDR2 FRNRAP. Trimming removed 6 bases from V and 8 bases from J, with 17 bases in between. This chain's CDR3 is CASGTPGLGDSPLHF. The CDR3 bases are TGTGCTAGTGGAACACCGGGTCTCGGGGATTCACCCCTCCACTTT.

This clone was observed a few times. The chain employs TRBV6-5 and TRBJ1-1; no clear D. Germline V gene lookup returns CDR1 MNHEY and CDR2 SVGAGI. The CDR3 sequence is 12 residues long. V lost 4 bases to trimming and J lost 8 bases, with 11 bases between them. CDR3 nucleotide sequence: TGTGCCAGCAGTTTGGGTGGGTTGGAAGCTTTCTTT. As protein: CASSLGGLEAFF.

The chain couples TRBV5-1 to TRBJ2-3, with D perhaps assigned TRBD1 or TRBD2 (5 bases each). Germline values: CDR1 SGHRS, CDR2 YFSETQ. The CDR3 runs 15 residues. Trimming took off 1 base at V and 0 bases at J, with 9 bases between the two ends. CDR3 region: CASSLFRGSTDTQYF. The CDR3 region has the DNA TGCGCCAGCAGCTTGTTCCGGGGCAGCACAGATACGCAGTATTTT.

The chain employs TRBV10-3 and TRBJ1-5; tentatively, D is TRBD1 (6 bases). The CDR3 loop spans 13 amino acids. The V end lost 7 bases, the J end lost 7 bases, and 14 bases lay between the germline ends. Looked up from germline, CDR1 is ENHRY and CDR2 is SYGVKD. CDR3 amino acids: CAIMAGDGQPQHF. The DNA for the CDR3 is TGTGCCATCATGGCAGGGGATGGGCAGCCCCAGCATTTT.

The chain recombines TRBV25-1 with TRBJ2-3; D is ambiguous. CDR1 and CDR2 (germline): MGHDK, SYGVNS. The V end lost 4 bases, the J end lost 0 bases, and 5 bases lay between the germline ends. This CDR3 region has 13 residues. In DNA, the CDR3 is TGTGCCAGCAGTGCTCAGAGCACAGATACGCAGTATTTT. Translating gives CASSAQSTDTQYF.